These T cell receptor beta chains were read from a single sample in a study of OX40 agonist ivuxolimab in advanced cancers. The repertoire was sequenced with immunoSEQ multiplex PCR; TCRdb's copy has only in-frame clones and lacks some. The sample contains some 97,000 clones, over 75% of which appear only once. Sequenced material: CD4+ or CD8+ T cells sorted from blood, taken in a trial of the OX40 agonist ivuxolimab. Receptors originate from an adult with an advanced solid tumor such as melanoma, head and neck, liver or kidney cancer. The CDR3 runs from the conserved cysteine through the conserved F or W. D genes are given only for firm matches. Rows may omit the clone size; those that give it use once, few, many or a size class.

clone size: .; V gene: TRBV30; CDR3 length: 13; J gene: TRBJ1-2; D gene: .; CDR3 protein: CAWSVRGRGGYTF; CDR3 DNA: TGTGCCTGGAGTGTACGGGGCAGGGGTGGCTACACCTTC
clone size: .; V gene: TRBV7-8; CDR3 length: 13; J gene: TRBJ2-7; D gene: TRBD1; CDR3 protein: CASSFQTGVEQYF; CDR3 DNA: TGTGCCAGCAGCTTCCAGACAGGGGTCGAGCAGTACTTC
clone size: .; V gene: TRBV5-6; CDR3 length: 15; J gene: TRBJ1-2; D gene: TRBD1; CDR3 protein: CASSLGDREGYGYTF; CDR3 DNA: TGTGCCAGCAGCTTGGGAGACAGGGAAGGCTATGGCTACACCTTC
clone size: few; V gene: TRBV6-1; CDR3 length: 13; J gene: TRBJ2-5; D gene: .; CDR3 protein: CASSPGLAETQYF; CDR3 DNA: TGTGCCAGCAGCCCAGGGTTGGCGGAGACCCAGTACTTC
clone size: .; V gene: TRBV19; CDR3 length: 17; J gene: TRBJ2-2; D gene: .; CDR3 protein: CASSPLRDARSAGELFF; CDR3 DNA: TGTGCCAGTAGTCCCCTCCGGGACGCCCGGAGTGCCGGGGAGCTGTTTTTT
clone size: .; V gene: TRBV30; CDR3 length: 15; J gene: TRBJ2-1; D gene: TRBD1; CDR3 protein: CAWSAGQINNNEQFF; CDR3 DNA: TGTGCCTGGAGTGCGGGACAGATAAACAACAATGAGCAGTTCTTC
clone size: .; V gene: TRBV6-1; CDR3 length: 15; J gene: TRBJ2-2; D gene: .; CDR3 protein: CASARFGTELGELFF; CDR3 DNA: TGTGCCAGCGCCAGGTTCGGGACGGAACTCGGGGAGCTGTTTTTT
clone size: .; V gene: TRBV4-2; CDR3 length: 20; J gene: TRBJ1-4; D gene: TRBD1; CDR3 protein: CASSQDQTTGALSTNEKLFF; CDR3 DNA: TGTGCCAGCAGCCAAGATCAAACGACAGGGGCCCTTTCAACTAATGAAAAACTGTTTTTT
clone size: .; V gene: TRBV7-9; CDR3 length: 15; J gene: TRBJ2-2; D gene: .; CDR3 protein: CASSFGIMNTGELFF; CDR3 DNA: TGTGCCAGCAGCTTCGGGATCATGAACACCGGGGAGCTGTTTTTT
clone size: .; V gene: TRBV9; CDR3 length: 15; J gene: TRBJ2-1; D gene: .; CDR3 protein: CASSVVGADSNEQFF; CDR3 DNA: TGTGCCAGCAGCGTAGTGGGGGCTGACTCCAATGAGCAGTTCTTC
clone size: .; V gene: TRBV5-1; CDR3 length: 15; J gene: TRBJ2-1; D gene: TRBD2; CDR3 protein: CASSLFGTNYNEQFF; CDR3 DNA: TGCGCCAGCAGCTTGTTCGGGACTAACTACAATGAGCAGTTCTTC
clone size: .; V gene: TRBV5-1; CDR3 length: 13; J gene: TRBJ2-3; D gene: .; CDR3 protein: CASSLEGVDTQYF; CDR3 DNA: TGCGCCAGCAGCTTGGAGGGGGTAGATACGCAGTATTTT
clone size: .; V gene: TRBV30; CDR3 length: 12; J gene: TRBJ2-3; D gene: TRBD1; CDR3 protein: CAWSSGGDTQYF; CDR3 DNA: TGTGCCTGGAGTTCAGGGGGAGATACGCAGTATTTT
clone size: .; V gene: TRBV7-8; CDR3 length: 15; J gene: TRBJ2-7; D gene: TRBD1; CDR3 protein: CASSLSGQVPYEQYF; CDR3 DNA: TGTGCCAGCAGCTTAAGCGGACAGGTCCCCTACGAGCAGTACTTC
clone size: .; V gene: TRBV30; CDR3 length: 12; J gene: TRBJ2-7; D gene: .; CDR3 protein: CAWSWGAYEQYF; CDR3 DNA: TGTGCCTGGAGTTGGGGCGCCTACGAGCAGTACTTC
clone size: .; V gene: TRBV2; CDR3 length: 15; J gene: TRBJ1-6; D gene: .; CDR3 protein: CASSRDRLGASPLHF; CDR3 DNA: TGTGCCAGCAGTCGCGACAGGCTTGGGGCTTCACCCCTCCACTTT
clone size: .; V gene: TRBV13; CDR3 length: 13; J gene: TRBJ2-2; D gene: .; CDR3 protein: CASSVRDTGELFF; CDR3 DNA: TGTGCCAGCAGCGTCAGGGACACCGGGGAGCTGTTTTTT
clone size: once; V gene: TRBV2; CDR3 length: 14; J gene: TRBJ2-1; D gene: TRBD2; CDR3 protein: CASSLSGGVDEQFF; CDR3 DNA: TGTGCCAGCAGCCTGTCCGGGGGGGTAGATGAGCAGTTCTTC
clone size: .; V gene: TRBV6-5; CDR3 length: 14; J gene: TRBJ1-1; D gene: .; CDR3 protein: CASSYGLVNTEAFF; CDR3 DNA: TGTGCCAGCAGTTACGGATTGGTGAACACTGAAGCTTTCTTT
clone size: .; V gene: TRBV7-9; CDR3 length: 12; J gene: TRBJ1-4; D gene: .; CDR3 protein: CASSRGDAKLFF; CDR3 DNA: TGTGCCAGCAGCCGAGGGGACGCAAAACTGTTTTTT
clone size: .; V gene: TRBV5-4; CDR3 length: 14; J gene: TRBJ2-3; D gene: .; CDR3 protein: CASSLTSNTDTQYF; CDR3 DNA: TGTGCCAGCAGCCTGACTTCTAACACAGATACGCAGTATTTT
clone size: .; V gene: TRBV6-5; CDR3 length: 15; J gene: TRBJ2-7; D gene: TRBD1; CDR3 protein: CASKAPGTGVYEQYF; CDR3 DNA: TGTGCCAGCAAGGCCCCCGGGACAGGGGTCTACGAGCAGTACTTC
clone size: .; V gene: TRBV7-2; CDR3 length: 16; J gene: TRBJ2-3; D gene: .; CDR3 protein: CASSLFPGMGTDTQYF; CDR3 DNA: TGTGCCAGCAGCTTATTCCCAGGGATGGGCACAGATACGCAGTATTTT
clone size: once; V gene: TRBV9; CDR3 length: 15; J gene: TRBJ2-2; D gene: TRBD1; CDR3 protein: CASSAGQGAAGELFF; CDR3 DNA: TGTGCCAGCAGCGCCGGACAGGGGGCCGCCGGGGAGCTGTTTTTT
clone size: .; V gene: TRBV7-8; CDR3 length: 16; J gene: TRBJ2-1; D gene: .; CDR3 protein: CASSRGGGSAYNEQFF; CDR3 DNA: TGTGCCAGCAGCCGAGGTGGCGGAAGTGCCTACAATGAGCAGTTCTTC
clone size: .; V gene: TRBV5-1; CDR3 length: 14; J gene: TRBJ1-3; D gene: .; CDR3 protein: CASSPSGLGNTIYF; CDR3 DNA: TGCGCCAGCAGCCCTAGCGGTCTGGGAAACACCATATATTTT
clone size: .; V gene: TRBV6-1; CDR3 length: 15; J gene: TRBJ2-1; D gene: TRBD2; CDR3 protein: CASSSFTSGYNEQFF; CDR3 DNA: TGTGCCAGCAGTAGTTTTACTAGCGGATACAATGAGCAGTTCTTC
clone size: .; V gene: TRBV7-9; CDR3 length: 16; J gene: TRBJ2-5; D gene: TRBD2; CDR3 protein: CASSLGLAGNQETQYF; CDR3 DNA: TGTGCCAGCAGCTTAGGGCTAGCGGGGAACCAAGAGACCCAGTACTTC
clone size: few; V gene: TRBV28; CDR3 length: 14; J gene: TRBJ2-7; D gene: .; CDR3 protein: CASSLVWASYEQYF; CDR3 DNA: TGTGCCAGCAGTTTGGTCTGGGCATCCTACGAGCAGTACTTC
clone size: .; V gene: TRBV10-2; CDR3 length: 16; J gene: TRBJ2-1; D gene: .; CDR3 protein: CASSEHLLRSYNEQFF; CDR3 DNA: TGCGCCAGCAGTGAGCACCTGCTGAGGTCCTACAATGAGCAGTTCTTC
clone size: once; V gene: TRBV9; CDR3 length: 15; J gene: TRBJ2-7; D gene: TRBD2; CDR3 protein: CASSVGLAESYEQYF; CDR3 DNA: TGTGCCAGCAGCGTAGGGCTAGCGGAGTCCTACGAGCAGTACTTC
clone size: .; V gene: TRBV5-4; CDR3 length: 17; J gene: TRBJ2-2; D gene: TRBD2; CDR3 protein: CASSKPTSGPGSGELFF; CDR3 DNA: TGTGCCAGCAGCAAACCGACTAGCGGTCCAGGTTCCGGGGAGCTGTTTTTT
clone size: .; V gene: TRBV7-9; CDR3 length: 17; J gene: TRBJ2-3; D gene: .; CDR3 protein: CASSLLGGAGGTDTQYF; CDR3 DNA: TGTGCCAGCAGCTTACTGGGGGGGGCCGGAGGCACAGATACGCAGTATTTT
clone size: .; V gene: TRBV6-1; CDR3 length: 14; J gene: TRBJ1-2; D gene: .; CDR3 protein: CASSEAGGTYGYTF; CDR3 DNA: TGTGCCAGCAGTGAAGCGGGTGGCACTTATGGCTACACCTTC
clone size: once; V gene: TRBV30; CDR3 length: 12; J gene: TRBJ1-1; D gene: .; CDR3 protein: CAWSTGSTEAFF; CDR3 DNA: TGTGCCTGGTCAACAGGGTCCACTGAAGCTTTCTTT
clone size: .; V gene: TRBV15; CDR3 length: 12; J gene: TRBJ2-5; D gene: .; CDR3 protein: CATSRAGETQYF; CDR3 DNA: TGTGCCACCAGCAGAGCTGGGGAGACCCAGTACTTC
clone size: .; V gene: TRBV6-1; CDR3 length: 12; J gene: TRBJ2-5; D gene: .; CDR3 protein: CASSELGETQYF; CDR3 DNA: TGTGCCAGCAGTGAACTAGGGGAGACCCAGTACTTC
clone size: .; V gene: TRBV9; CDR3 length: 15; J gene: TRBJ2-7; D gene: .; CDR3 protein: CASSVEGRESGEQYF; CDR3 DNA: TGTGCCAGCAGCGTAGAGGGCAGGGAGAGCGGCGAGCAGTACTTC
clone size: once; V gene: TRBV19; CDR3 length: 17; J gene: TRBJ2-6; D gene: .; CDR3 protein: CASSVAAGVSGANVLTF; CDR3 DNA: TGTGCCAGTAGTGTCGCGGCTGGCGTCTCGGGGGCCAACGTCCTGACTTTC
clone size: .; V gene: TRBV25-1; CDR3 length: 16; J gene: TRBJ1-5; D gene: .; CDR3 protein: CASCFIQPYSNQPQHF; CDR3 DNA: TGTGCCAGCTGCTTTATACAGCCCTATAGCAATCAGCCCCAGCATTTT
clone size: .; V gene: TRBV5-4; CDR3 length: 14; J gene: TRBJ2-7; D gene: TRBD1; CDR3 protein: CASSLPGQGREQYF; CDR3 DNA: TGTGCCAGCAGCCTACCGGGACAGGGTCGAGAGCAGTACTTC